The rows below give T cell receptor beta chains drawn from one sample of a study of shared clonotypes between healthy human individuals. Generated by immunoSEQ multiplex PCR, the TCRdb table keeps only in-frame clones and is missing some. The sample includes roughly 890,000 clones, nearly 95% seen only once; the top ten take 24%. The specimen sequenced was naive CD8+ T cells sorted from blood. These receptors were obtained from a young man in good health. Each CDR3 is given with its conserved first and last residue. Each record gives: D gene, J gene, V gene, clone size, CDR3 protein, CDR3 DNA. A D gene is named only where the DNA matches it firmly. Clone size appears in some rows only: once, few, many, or a class for an expanded clone.

TRBD1 TRBJ1-1 TRBV30 NA CAWRRDRVSTEAFF TGTGCCTGGAGGAGGGACAGGGTGAGCACTGAAGCTTTCTTT
NA TRBJ1-1 TRBV9 NA CVSSSAAHTEAFF TGTGTCAGCAGCTCCGCGGCCCACACTGAAGCTTTCTTT
NA TRBJ1-2 TRBV28 NA CATTGGGVGYGYTF TGTGCCACCACCGGGGGAGGGGTCGGCTATGGCTACACCTTC
TRBD2 TRBJ2-2 TRBV27 NA CASSPGLAGAFGELFF TGTGCCAGCAGTCCCGGACTAGCGGGAGCTTTCGGGGAGCTGTTTTTT
NA TRBJ2-7 TRBV7-9 NA CASGGGGGPYEQYF TGTGCCAGCGGTGGAGGGGGCGGCCCCTACGAGCAGTACTTC
NA TRBJ2-7 TRBV27 NA CASSFGSLYEQYF TGTGCCAGCAGTTTTGGCTCCCTCTACGAGCAGTACTTC
NA TRBJ2-2 TRBV7-8 NA CASSHRSNTGELFF TGTGCCAGCAGCCATCGGTCGAACACCGGGGAGCTGTTTTTT
TRBD2 TRBJ2-1 TRBV10-1 NA CASSARRVAGGSGDEQFF TGCGCCAGCAGTGCAAGGAGGGTAGCGGGAGGTTCAGGGGATGAGCAGTTCTTC
NA TRBJ2-1 TRBV6-5 NA CASSYSGGDYNEQFF TGTGCCAGCAGTTACTCTGGCGGGGACTACAATGAGCAGTTCTTC
NA TRBJ2-7 TRBV7-2 NA CASSFLAQGPYEQYF TGTGCCAGCAGCTTCTTAGCGCAGGGGCCCTACGAGCAGTACTTC
NA TRBJ1-2 TRBV27 NA CASSSRPPDRNYGYTF TGTGCCAGCAGTTCCCGCCCGCCCGACAGAAACTATGGCTACACCTTC
TRBD1 TRBJ1-1 TRBV9 NA CASSAGGRNTEAFF TGTGCCAGCAGCGCAGGGGGTAGGAACACTGAAGCTTTCTTT
NA TRBJ2-7 TRBV28 NA CASSFETGYEQYF TGTGCCAGCAGTTTCGAGACAGGCTACGAGCAGTACTTC
NA TRBJ1-5 TRBV7-2 NA CASSSVSENQPQHF TGTGCCAGCAGCTCCGTATCAGAAAATCAGCCCCAGCATTTT
NA TRBJ2-3 TRBV29-1 few CSAAEVSSTDTQYF TGCAGCGCCGCAGAGGTCTCTAGCACAGATACGCAGTATTTT
NA TRBJ2-7 TRBV7-6 NA CASSLDGGGEQYF TGTGCCAGCAGCTTAGATGGGGGAGGCGAGCAGTACTTC
NA TRBJ2-7 TRBV4-1 NA CASSQELDRTSYEQYF TGCGCCAGCAGCCAAGAGTTGGACAGAACCTCCTACGAGCAGTACTTC
TRBD1 TRBJ2-3 TRBV18 NA CASDGTGGKDTQYF TGTGCCAGCGACGGGACAGGGGGGAAAGATACGCAGTATTTT
TRBD1 TRBJ2-7 TRBV7-2 NA CASSLGQGISYEQYF TGTGCCAGCAGCTTAGGACAGGGGATCTCCTACGAGCAGTACTTC
NA TRBJ2-6 TRBV9 NA CASSAPANVLTF TGTGCCAGCAGCGCCCCGGCCAACGTCCTGACTTTC
NA TRBJ1-2 TRBV11-2 NA CASSLVGGNYGYTF TGTGCCAGCAGCTTAGTTGGGGGGAACTATGGCTACACCTTC
TRBD1 TRBJ1-4 TRBV29-1 NA CSAGDRNEKLFF TGCAGCGCCGGGGACAGAAATGAAAAACTGTTTTTT
NA TRBJ2-5 TRBV7-6 once CASEHRGDRETQYF TGTGCCAGCGAACATAGGGGGGACAGAGAGACCCAGTACTTC
NA TRBJ2-3 TRBV19 few CASSILPWSTDTQYF TGTGCCAGTAGTATCTTACCATGGTCGACAGATACGCAGTATTTT
NA TRBJ2-7 TRBV11-2 NA CASSPTGTGSSYEQYF TGTGCCAGCAGCCCCACCGGGACGGGGAGCTCCTACGAGCAGTACTTC
NA TRBJ2-1 TRBV11-2 NA CASSLTLYAEQFF TGTGCCAGCAGCTTAACCCTTTATGCTGAGCAGTTCTTC
NA TRBJ2-7 TRBV6-6 NA CASSYGTSYEQYF TGTGCCAGCAGTTACGGGACCTCCTACGAGCAGTACTTC
NA TRBJ2-1 TRBV28 NA CASSFLESYNEQFF TGTGCCAGCAGTTTTTTGGAATCCTACAATGAGCAGTTCTTC
NA TRBJ2-3 TRBV4-1 NA CASSQVTSTDTQYF TGCGCCAGCAGCCAAGTTACAAGCACAGATACGCAGTATTTT
NA TRBJ2-2 TRBV4-1 NA CASSRSQNTGELFF TGCGCCAGCAGCCGATCGCAAAACACCGGGGAGCTGTTTTTT
TRBD2 TRBJ2-3 TRBV9 NA CASSVARRTSASDTQYF TGTGCCAGCAGCGTAGCTCGACGGACTAGCGCTTCAGATACGCAGTATTTT
NA TRBJ2-5 TRBV11-2 NA CASSFLVGETQYF TGTGCCAGCAGCTTTCTAGTTGGGGAGACCCAGTACTTC
NA TRBJ1-1 TRBV27 NA CASSWGKNTEAFF TGTGCCAGCAGTTGGGGAAAGAACACTGAAGCTTTCTTT
NA TRBJ2-5 TRBV7-7 NA CAHLSDRLNF TGTGCTCACTTATCGGACCGCCTTAACTTC
TRBD1 TRBJ2-1 TRBV11-2 NA CASNHRTGTGKPFF TGTGCCAGCAACCACCGAACCGGGACAGGGAAGCCGTTCTTC
NA TRBJ2-7 TRBV27 NA CASSLSSGRNEQYF TGTGCCAGCAGTTTAAGTTCCGGTCGGAACGAGCAGTACTTC
NA TRBJ2-3 TRBV6-6 NA CASSYQIEADTQYF TGTGCCAGCAGTTACCAAATCGAGGCAGATACGCAGTATTTT
NA TRBJ2-3 TRBV2 NA CASSEVPGDTQYF TGTGCCAGCAGTGAAGTACCCGGGGATACGCAGTATTTT
NA TRBJ2-7 TRBV29-1 once CSVFLPGPVYEQYF TGCAGCGTTTTCCTCCCGGGACCAGTTTACGAGCAGTACTTC
NA TRBJ2-2 TRBV5-6 NA CASSLITGELFF TGTGCCAGCAGCTTGATCACCGGGGAGCTGTTTTTT
TRBD1 TRBJ1-2 TRBV6-5 once CASSPGQSHYGYTF TGTGCCAGCAGCCCGGGACAGTCGCACTATGGCTACACCTTC
NA TRBJ2-7 TRBV4-1 NA CASSQASAGPSYEQYF TGCGCCAGCAGCCAAGCTAGCGCCGGCCCCTCCTACGAGCAGTACTTC
TRBD2 TRBJ2-7 TRBV28 NA CASSLALAGVRYEQYF TGTGCCAGCAGTTTAGCTCTAGCGGGAGTCCGATACGAGCAGTACTTC
NA TRBJ1-1 TRBV18 once CASSQSGQLNTEAFF TGTGCCAGCTCACAAAGCGGACAGTTGAACACTGAAGCTTTCTTT
TRBD1 TRBJ2-7 TRBV5-1 NA CASSLDPGGGFEQYF TGCGCCAGCAGCTTGGACCCAGGGGGCGGTTTCGAGCAGTACTTC
NA TRBJ2-7 TRBV4-1 once CASSQDKGVYEQYF TGCGCCAGCAGCCAAGACAAAGGGGTGTACGAGCAGTACTTC
NA TRBJ1-1 TRBV15 NA CATSRAETAGAFF TGTGCCACCAGCAGAGCGGAGACCGCAGGGGCTTTCTTT
NA TRBJ2-5 TRBV10-3 NA CAISEGRYQETQYF TGTGCCATCAGTGAGGGGCGGTACCAAGAGACCCAGTACTTC
TRBD2 TRBJ2-3 TRBV6-5 NA CASSSPREGQDTQYF TGTGCCAGCAGTTCCCCGCGGGAGGGCCAGGATACGCAGTATTTT
NA TRBJ2-3 TRBV7-3 NA CASSLTGGDTQYF TGTGCCAGCAGCTTAACAGGAGGAGATACGCAGTATTTT
TRBD2 TRBJ2-3 TRBV27 NA CASSAGTSGSDTQYF TGTGCCAGCAGCGCCGGGACTAGCGGGAGTGATACGCAGTATTTT
NA TRBJ2-7 TRBV10-3 NA CAIRAGSSYEQYF TGTGCCATCAGGGCGGGAAGCTCCTACGAGCAGTACTTC
NA TRBJ2-5 TRBV5-4 NA CASSLEQGEETQYF TGTGCCAGCAGCTTGGAACAGGGCGAGGAGACCCAGTACTTC
NA TRBJ2-7 TRBV27 NA CASSERAAYEQYF TGTGCCAGCTCGGAGAGGGCGGCCTACGAGCAGTACTTC
NA TRBJ2-5 TRBV30 NA CAWNRVGGETQYF TGTGCCTGGAACAGGGTCGGTGGGGAGACCCAGTACTTC
TRBD2 TRBJ2-1 TRBV28 NA CASSLRETSYNEQFF TGTGCCAGCAGTTTGCGGGAGACCTCCTACAATGAGCAGTTCTTC
TRBD2 TRBJ2-7 TRBV5-5 once CASSPWTSGSYEQYF TGTGCCAGCAGCCCCTGGACTAGCGGGAGCTACGAGCAGTACTTC